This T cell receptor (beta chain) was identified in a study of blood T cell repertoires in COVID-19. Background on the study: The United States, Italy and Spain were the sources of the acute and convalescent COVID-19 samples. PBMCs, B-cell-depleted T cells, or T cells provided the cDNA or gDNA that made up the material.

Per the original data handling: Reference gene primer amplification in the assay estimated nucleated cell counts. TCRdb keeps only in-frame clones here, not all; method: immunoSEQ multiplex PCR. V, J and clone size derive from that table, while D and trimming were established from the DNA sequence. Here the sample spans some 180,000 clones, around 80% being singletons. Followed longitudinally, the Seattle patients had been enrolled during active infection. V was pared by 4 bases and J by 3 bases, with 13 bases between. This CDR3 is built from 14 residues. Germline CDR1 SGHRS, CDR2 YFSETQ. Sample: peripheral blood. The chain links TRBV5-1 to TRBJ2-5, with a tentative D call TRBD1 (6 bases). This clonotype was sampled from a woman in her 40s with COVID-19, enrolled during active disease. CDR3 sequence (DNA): TGCGCCAGCAGCCCCCTCCGGGACAAAGAGACCCAGTACTTC. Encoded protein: CASSPLRDKETQYF.